This T cell receptor (beta chain) came from a study of cytomegalovirus exposure and HLA in healthy donors. Whole-study findings and limits: A later analysis by the authors found several of the most significant clusters apparently linked to common viral pathogens. A few V segments could not be told apart, such as TRBV6-2 and TRBV6-3, and were left out.

Points on this clone: Its matching antigen is unknown.

With 60 Vbeta and 13 Jbeta primers, the PCR was carried out. Profiled with immunoSEQ multiplex PCR; TCRdb holds only in-frame clones, not every one. The table includes approximately 180,000 clones, roughly four fifths detected once. With V trimmed by 5 bases and J by 8 bases, 9 bases remained unmatched. This CDR3 contains 15 residues. Germline assignment: CDR1 SGHVS and CDR2 FQNEAQ. The sample consisted of PBMCs. The receptor comes from a man younger than 35 in good health and CMV-seronegative. The chain employs TRBV7-8 and TRBJ2-4; 10 bases line up with TRBD1. CDR3 amino acids: CASSRDRGPSDIQYF. CDR3 coding DNA: TGTGCCAGCAGCCGAGACAGGGGGCCTTCGGACATTCAGTACTTC.